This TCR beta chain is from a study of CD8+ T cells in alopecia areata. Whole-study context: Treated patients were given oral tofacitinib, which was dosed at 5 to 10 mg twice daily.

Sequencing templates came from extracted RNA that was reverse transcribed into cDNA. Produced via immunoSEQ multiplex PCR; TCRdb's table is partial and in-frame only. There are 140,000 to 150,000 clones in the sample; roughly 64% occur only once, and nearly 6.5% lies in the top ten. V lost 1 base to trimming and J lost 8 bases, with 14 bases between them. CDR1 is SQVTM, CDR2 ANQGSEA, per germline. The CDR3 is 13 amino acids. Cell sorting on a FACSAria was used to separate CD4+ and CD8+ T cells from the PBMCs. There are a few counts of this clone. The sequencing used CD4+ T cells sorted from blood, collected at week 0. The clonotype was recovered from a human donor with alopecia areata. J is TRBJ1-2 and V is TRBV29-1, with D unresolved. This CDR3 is CSVEVDAALGYTF. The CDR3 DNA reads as TGCAGCGTTGAAGTGGACGCGGCCCTAGGCTACACCTTC.